This TCR beta chain was sequenced during a study of shared clonotypes between healthy human individuals (dated by TCRdb to 2020 to 2022). The study in broad terms: The cohort included three men and a couple of women between 18 and 49 years of age. Per donor, three plates each were used for CD4 naive and CD4 memory, two for CD8 naive, and one for CD8 memory. To estimate repertoire size and how much clonotypes are shared between individuals, the study performed deep sequencing of blood TCR repertoires from roughly five healthy adults. To increase sequencing depth and limit assay-specific biases, TCR repertoire library preparation and sequencing were carried out by different laboratories using diverse techniques. Per donor, leukapheresis produced somewhere between about 0.85 and 10 billion PBMCs.

Remarks on this clone: Its antigen is not yet known. The input lacks base qualities; no much larger clone sits a single base away.

Taken from the germline V gene (reference sequence), the CDR1 and CDR2 loops are LNHNV and YYDKDF. Cut back by 3 bases and 5 bases, the V and J ends lie 19 bases apart. From cysteine to phenylalanine, the CDR3 is 16 amino acids long. Here the CDR3 DNA is all that survives: 48 bases in frame from base 1. For the CD8 naive samples, CD45RO-negative cells were positively selected for CCR7, yielding a CD45RA+CCR7+ population from which TemRA cells were excluded. Healthy HIV-negative adults with no recently reported acute infections or vaccinations were included as donors. Every donor was a Caucasian adult residing in Nashville, Tennessee, USA. Blood was obtained by leukapheresis, after which PBMCs were separated by Ficoll-Histopaque density gradient centrifugation and cryopreserved in liquid nitrogen vapor phase. Analytical flow cytometry was used to check the purity and quantity of each magnetically sorted T cell population. Genomic DNA was isolated from every sorted fraction and measured by UV absorbance on a Nanodrop 2000c.

The study at large found these results: Larger estimated clonotype richness was generally found for naive subsets than for memory subsets. Across a few donors, 4.5% to 6.5% of naive CD4, 3% to 4% of naive CD8, 2.3% of memory CD4, and about 0.4% of memory CD8 clonotypes were shared. Only blood was sampled, and tissue TCR repertoires likely differ from those in blood. Pairwise subsampling indicated that sequencing depth was expected to affect the degree of clonotype sharing among donors. Clonotypes shared by all four sorted-subset donors showed higher generation probabilities than non-shared clonotypes. Rarefaction of sorted-subset datasets indicated incomplete sequencing despite the large sequencing depth. The small number of donors limited the genetic and exposure-history diversity represented.

Using the deep immunoSEQ assay, TCR CDR3 regions were amplified from genomic DNA by multiplex PCR. Extracted genomic DNA from each cell subset was spread evenly across all wells of several immunoSEQ 96-well plates, with each plate serving as a replicate. For sorted subsets, around 200 ng genomic DNA, equal to 30,000 to 35,000 T cell genomes, was loaded into each replicate PCR. Purified libraries were measured with a Qubit 3.0 fluorometer, size-checked on a Bioanalyzer 2100, and measured again with the KAPA Library Quantification kit. A separate single-read 150-cycle Illumina NextSeq 550 flow cell was used to sequence each immunoSEQ 96-well plate. The authors' analysis ran thus. The immunoSEQ output contained only junctional sequences without quality scores, so filtering could not match that applied to full-length reads. To assign V/J genes and CDR3, sequences were annotated using PyIR, a Python wrapper for IgBLAST v1.9, with IMGT germline references. Reads with weak V/J assignments (E-value above 1e-6), missing CDR3, stop codons, out-of-frame junctions, or ambiguous translated residues were removed. A V3J clonotype was defined by an identical inferred V gene, J gene, and CDR3 amino acid sequence. Percentage overlap between repertoires was calculated by dividing the number of shared unique clonotypes by the size of the smaller repertoire. Richness of each repertoire was evaluated using RTK rarefaction, the Chao1 estimator, and Recon v2.1 estimates of unobserved clonotypes. For all TCRbeta clonotypes obtained by the gDNA method from four donors, generation probabilities were computed with OLGA. Entries here come from immuneACCESS through TCRdb and include only in-frame sequences with V and J called. Some clones fail to appear in such tables; in the studies checked, an unresolved V gene covers under half of the shortfall, and the cause of the remainder is unknown. The V and J calls and clone size were taken over from that table, and D and trimming were inferred from the DNA. The sample table lists approximately 810,000 clones, 80% to 95% of them with a count of one. The ten largest clones capture 20% to 30% of the sample.

Sequencing was carried out using naive CD8+ T cells sorted from blood. This specimen's cell subset or site label, interpreted: CD45RA+CCR7+. The rearrangement joined TRBV15 to TRBJ2-5; TRBD1 is a weak D gene call, 6 bases matching. This receptor was identified in a man aged 25-45 years in good health. The DNA sequence is given as TGTGCCACCAGCAGCCTCGACAGGCTAAAGACGGAGACCCAGTACTTC. Its protein reads: CATSSLDRLKTETQYF.